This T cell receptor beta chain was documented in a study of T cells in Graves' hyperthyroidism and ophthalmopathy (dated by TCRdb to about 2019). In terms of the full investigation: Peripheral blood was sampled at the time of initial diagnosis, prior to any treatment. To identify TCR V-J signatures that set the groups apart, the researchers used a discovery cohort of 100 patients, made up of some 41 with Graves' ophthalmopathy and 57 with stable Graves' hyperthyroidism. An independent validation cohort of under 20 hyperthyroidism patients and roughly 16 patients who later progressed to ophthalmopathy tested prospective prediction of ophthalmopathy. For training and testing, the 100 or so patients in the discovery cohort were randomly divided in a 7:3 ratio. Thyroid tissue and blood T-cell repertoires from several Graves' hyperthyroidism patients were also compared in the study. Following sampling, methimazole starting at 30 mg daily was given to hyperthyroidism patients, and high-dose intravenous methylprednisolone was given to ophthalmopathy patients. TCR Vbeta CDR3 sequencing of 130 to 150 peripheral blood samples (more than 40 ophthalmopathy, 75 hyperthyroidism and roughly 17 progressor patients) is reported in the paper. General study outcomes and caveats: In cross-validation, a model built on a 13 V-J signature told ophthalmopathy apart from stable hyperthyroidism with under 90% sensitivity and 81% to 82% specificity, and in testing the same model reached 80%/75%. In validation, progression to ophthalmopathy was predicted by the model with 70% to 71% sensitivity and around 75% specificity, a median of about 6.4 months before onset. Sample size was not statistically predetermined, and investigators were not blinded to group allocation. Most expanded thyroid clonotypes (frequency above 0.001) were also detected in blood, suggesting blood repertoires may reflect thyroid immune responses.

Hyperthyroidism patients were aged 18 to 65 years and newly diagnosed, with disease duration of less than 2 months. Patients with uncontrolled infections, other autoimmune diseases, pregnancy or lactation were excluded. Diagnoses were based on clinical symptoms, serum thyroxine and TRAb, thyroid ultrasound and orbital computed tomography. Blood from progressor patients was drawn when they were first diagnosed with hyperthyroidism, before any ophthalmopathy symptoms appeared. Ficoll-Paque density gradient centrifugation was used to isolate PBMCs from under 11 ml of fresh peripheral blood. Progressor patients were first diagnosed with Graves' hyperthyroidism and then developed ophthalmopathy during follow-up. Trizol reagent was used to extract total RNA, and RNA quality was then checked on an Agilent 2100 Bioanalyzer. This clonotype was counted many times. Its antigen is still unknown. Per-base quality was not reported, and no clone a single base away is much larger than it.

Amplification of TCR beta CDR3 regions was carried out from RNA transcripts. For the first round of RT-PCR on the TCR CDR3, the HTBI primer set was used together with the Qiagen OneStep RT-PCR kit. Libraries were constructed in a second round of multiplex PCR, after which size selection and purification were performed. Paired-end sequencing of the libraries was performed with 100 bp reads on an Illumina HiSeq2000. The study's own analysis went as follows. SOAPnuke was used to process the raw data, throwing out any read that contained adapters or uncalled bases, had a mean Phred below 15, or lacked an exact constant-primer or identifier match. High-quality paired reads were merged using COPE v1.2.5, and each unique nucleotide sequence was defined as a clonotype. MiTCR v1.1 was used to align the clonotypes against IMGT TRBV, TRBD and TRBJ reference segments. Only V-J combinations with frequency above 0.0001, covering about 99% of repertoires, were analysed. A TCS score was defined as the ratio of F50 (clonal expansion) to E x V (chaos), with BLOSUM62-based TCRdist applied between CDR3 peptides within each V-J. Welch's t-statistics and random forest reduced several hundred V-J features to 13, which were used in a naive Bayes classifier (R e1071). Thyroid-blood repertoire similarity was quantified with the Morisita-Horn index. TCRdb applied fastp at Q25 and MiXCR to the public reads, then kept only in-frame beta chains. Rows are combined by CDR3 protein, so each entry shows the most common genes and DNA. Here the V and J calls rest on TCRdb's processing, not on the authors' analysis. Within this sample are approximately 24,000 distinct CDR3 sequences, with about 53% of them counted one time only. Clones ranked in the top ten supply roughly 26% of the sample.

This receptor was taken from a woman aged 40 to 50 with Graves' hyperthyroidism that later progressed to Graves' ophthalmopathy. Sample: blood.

The base sequence is TGTGCCAGCACTGCCCCGGGACAGAGTAATGAAAAACTGTTTTTT. Translated, it reads CASTAPGQSNEKLFF. The sequence links TRBV28 to TRBJ1-4, with TRBD1 matching 7 junction bases. The germline V gene yields MDHEN for CDR1 and SYDVKM for CDR2. V is cut back by 7 bases and J by 4 bases, with 9 bases in the junction unmatched. From its cysteine to its phenylalanine, the CDR3 spans 15 amino acids. The sequence is cut down to CDR3 DNA, 45 bases in frame from base 1.